This T cell receptor beta chain appears in the sequencing data of a study of blood T cell repertoires in COVID-19. Study at large: COVID-19 samples, acute and convalescent, were from the United States, Italy and Spain.

Participants, about 18 to 90 years old, spanned 25 or so US areas. Donors in Cohort 3 who had recovered were those with two negative PCRs, healthcare professional clearance, or resolution of their symptoms. Sequencing was performed with immunoSEQ multiplex PCR; in TCRdb, only in-frame clones are kept and a portion is missing. The table records approximately 300,000 clones, 75% to 90% of them present only once. The TCR originated in a man aged 55 to 70 who had recovered from COVID-19. The sequenced sample consisted of PBMCs or T cells enriched from blood (not recorded which).

The CDR3 reads CASSFSRQANTF. The CDR3 region has the DNA TGTGCCAGCAGCTTCTCTCGGCAGGCGAACACCTTC. The rearrangement links TRBV5-6 to TRBJ1-2, with no clear D. The CDR3 loop spans 12 amino acids. Germline assignment: CDR1 SGHDT and CDR2 YYEEEE. The germline V and J ends were trimmed by 2 bases and 12 bases, with 14 bases remaining between them.